This TCR beta chain was documented in a study of T-cell reconstitution after alpha-beta-depleted transplantation in children. Library preparation (for TCRbeta) was performed with unique molecular identifiers. TCRdb ran MiXCR on the PCR reads and lists one entry per CDR3 protein. The data contain around 250,000 distinct CDR3 sequences, 7.5% to 9.5% of them singletons. Germline lookup yields CDR1 MNHEY and CDR2 SVGAGI. Trimming shortened V by 3 bases and J by 5 bases, and 11 bases separated the two germline ends. This CDR3 is built from 15 residues. This clonotype showed up many times. The origin of this receptor is a male patient under 18 who had a stem cell transplant for acute lymphoblastic leukemia, so the T cells may come from the graft donor. The sample here was PBMCs, mostly from graft donor cells, taken 180 days after TCRalphabeta/CD19-depleted stem cell transplant. J is TRBJ1-6 and V is TRBV6-5; weak D call: TRBD1 (5 bases). CDR3 bases: TGTGCCAGCAGTTATTGGGGACTGAATAATTCACCCCTCCACTTT. Its protein product is CASSYWGLNNSPLHF.